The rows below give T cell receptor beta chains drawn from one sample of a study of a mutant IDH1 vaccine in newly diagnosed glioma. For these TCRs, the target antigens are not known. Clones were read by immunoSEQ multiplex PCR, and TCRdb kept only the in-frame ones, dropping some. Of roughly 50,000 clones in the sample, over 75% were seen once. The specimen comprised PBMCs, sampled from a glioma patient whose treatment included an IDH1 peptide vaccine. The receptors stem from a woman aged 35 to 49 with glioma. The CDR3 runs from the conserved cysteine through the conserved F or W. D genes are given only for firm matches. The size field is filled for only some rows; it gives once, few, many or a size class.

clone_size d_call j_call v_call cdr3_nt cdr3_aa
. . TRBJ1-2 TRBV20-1 TGCAGTGCTAGCGGTAGTCTTGGCTACACCTTC CSASGSLGYTF
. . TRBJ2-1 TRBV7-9 TGTGCCAGCAGCGAACCGGGGAATGAGCAGTTCTTC CASSEPGNEQFF
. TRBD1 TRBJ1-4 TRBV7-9 TGTGCCAGCAGCCCGACAGGGATCAGTGAAAAACTGTTTTTT CASSPTGISEKLFF
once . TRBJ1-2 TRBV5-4 TGTGCCAGCAGCCCTAATTTGGCCAACTATGGCTACACCTTC CASSPNLANYGYTF
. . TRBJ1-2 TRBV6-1 TGTGCCAGCAGCGATGCTGGATCAGCTAACTATGGCTACACCTTC CASSDAGSANYGYTF
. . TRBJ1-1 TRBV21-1 TGTGCCAGGAGGGAGAACACTGAAGCTTTCTTT CARRENTEAFF
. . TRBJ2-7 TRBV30 TGTGCCTGGAGCAGGGGATTGCACATTAGCGAGCAGTACTTC CAWSRGLHISEQYF
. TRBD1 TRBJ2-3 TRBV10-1 TGCGCCAGCACCGAAGACCGGGACAGGGAAGATACGCAGTATTTT CASTEDRDREDTQYF
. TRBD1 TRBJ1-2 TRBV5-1 TGCGCCAGCAGCCCCGGGACAGGGGGGAACTATGGCTACACCTTC CASSPGTGGNYGYTF
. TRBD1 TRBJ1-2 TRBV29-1 TGCAGCGTAGAGGACAGGGCTCAGTATGGCTACACCTTC CSVEDRAQYGYTF